The text below deals with one TCR beta chain. Its target is not known. Trimming cost V 5 bases and J 2 bases; bases outside gene matches: 5. Germline CDR1 LNHNV, CDR2 YYDKDF (reference sequence). The CDR3 length is 14 residues. This sample was taken from a study of vaccination effects on CD4 cells after COVID-19. Across the study: Participants were vaccinated with two doses of either the BNT162b2 or mRNA-1273 vaccine. Points from the study as a whole: A shortage of convalescent patients and an absence of early post-infection timepoints characterized the study. Clonal contraction was marked in infection- and vaccine-induced clones late after vaccination.

Antigen-specific CD4+ T cell clonotypes were called by their expansion after viral peptide-pool culture in ViraFEST. Having been cultured for under twelve days, the cells underwent CD4+ T cell isolation. Their SARS-CoV-2 infection, verified by PCR, occurred between March and December 2020. It was with approximately 9.6 IU/ml IL-2 and about 10 ug/ml peptides that a few million PBMC per well were cultured. Repertoires were generated with immunoSEQ multiplex PCR, while TCRdb's copy carries only in-frame clones and drops some. This sample has tens of thousands of clones; 70% to 85% occur once, and the top ten carry around 30%.

The sequencing used CD4+ T cells from PBMCs cultured with a peptide pool, collected before COVID-19 vaccination. The clonotype was recovered from a human donor who had a prior SARS-CoV-2 infection. The chain recombines TRBV15 with TRBJ2-5; TRBD2 matches at 7 bases. Here the CDR3 reads CATSGDYTQETQYF. The CDR3 DNA follows: TGTGCCACCAGCGGGGACTATACTCAAGAGACCCAGTACTTC.